The present T cell receptor (beta chain) was sequenced within a study of neoadjuvant anti-PD-1 for oral cavity cancer. TCRdb's copy holds only in-frame clones and misses some; the assay was immunoSEQ multiplex PCR. Among about 68,000 clones listed, around 84% were seen once. The V gene's germline CDR1 is MNHNS and CDR2 SASEGT. The CDR3 length is 13 residues. V lost 7 bases and J lost 0, with 9 bases in between. Time point in this sample: after neoadjuvant nivolumab, at surgical resection. These oral cavity squamous cell carcinomas were HPV-negative and locally advanced. This rearrangement joins TRBV6-1 to TRBJ1-2; no definite D call. The sequencing here drew on PBMCs, taken after nivolumab (anti-PD-1) treatment. The clonotype was recovered from a person between 40 and 85 years old with oral cavity squamous cell carcinoma. CDR3 nucleotide sequence: TGTGCCAGCACAGGAGCTGCTAACTATGGCTACACCTTC. Its translation: CASTGAANYGYTF.